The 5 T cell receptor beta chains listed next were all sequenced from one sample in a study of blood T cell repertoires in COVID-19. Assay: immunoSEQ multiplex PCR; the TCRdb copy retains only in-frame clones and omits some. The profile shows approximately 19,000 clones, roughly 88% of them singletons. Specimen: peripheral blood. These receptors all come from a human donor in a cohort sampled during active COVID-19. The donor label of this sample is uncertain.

Here the CDR3 DNA reads TGTGCCATTTTGGTAGACAGTGGAAGCTCCTACAATGAGCAGTTCTTC. This encodes CAILVDSGSSYNEQFF. This sequence joins TRBV10-3 and TRBJ2-1, with a tentative D call TRBD1 (5 bases). The ends were cut back, 9 bases at V and 0 bases at J, with 18 bases in the middle. CDR3 size: 16 residues. The germline V gene has CDR1 ENHRY and CDR2 SYGVKD.

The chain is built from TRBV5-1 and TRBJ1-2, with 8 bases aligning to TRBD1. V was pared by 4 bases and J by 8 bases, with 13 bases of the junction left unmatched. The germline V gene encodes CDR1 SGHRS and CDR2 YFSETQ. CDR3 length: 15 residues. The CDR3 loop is CASSLRSGGRDGYTF. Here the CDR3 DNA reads TGCGCCAGCAGCCTAAGATCAGGGGGCAGAGACGGCTACACCTTC.

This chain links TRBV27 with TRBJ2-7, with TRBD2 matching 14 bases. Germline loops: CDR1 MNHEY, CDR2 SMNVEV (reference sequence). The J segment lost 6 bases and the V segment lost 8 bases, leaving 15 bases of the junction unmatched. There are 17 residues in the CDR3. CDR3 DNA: TGTGCCAGCTCCCGACTAGCGGGAGGGCCAGTAGGCAGCGAGCAGTACTTC. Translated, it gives CASSRLAGGPVGSEQYF.

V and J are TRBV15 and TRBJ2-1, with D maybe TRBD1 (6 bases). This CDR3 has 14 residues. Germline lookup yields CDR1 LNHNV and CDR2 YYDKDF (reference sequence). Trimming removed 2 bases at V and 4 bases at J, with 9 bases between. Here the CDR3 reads CATSRTGQYNEQFF. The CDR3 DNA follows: TGTGCCACCAGCAGAACCGGACAGTACAATGAGCAGTTCTTC. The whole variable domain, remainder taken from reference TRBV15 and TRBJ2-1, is DAMVIQNPRYQVTQFGKPVTLSCSQTLNHNVMYWYQQKSSQAPKLLFHYYDKDFNNEADTPDNFQSRRPNTSFCFLDIRSPGLGDTAMYLCATSRTGQYNEQFFGPGTRLTVL.

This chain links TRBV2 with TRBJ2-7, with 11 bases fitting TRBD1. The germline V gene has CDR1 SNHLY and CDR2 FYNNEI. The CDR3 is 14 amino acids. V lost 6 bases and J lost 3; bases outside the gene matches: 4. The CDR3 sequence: CASSSGTGGYEQYF. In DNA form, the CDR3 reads TGTGCCAGCAGCTCCGGGACAGGGGGCTACGAGCAGTACTTC. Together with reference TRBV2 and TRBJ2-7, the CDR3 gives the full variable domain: EPEVTQTPSHQVTQMGQEVILRCVPISNHLYFYWYRQILGQKVEFLVSFYNNEISEKSEIFDDQFSVERPDGSNFTLKIRSTKLEDSAMYFCASSSGTGGYEQYFGPGTRLTVT.